This T cell receptor beta chain was identified in a study of identical twins. Study findings and constraints: Cord blood's abundant beta clonotypes had fewer insertions, unlike memory repertoires.

The length of the CDR3 is 17 residues. The germline CDR1 and CDR2 sequences are MNHEY and SMNVEV (reference sequence). Trimming shortened V by 0 bases and J by 2 bases, and 15 bases separated the two germline ends. In its sample, this clonotype was seen a few times. Its cognate antigen is unknown. MiXCR, applied by TCRdb to the 5' RACE reads, yields one record per CDR3 protein. This sample has fewer than 250,000 distinct CDR3 sequences; around 8.1% occur once, and the top ten carry 1.5% to 2.5%. The data also belong to a second study, concerning yellow fever vaccine responses in identical twins.

The chain recombines TRBV27 with TRBJ2-3; possibly TRBD1 for D (6 bases). The sequencing sample was made of memory (CD45RO+) T cells sorted from blood. The sequence was collected from a woman younger than 30 in good health. CDR3 sequence reads: CASSLSYPGQPTDTQYF. The DNA of the CDR3 is TGTGCCAGCAGTTTATCCTACCCGGGACAACCCACAGATACGCAGTATTTT.